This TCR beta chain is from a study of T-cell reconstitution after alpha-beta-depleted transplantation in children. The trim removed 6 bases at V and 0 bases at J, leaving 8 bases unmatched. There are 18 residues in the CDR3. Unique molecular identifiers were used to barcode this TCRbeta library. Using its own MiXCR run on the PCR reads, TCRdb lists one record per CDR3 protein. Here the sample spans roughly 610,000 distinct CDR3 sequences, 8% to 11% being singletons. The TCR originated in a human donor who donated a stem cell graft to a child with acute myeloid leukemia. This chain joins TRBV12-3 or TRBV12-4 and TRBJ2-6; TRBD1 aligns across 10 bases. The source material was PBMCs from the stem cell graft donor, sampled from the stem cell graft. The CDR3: CASRTRGQGFSGANVLTF. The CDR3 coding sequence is TGTGCCAGCAGGACTCGGGGACAGGGGTTCTCTGGGGCCAACGTCCTGACTTTC.